This T cell receptor beta chain was found in a study of cytotoxic CD8 clonotypes in ibrutinib-treated CLL. At the level of the study: The group held 10 to 11 relapsed/refractory and 15 treatment-naive patients, with fewer than 18 IGHV unmutated.

Study conclusions and caveats: Rare overall, public clonotypes shrank or held steady under therapy.

In the case of this clone: Its antigen is unidentified.

The protocol was immunoSEQ multiplex PCR, while the TCRdb copy is restricted to in-frame clones and leaves out a portion. The sample consists of 250,000 or so clones, 60% to 75% of them appearing once. The source material was PBMCs, sampled after 24 months of ibrutinib treatment. This TCR derives from a human donor with chronic lymphocytic leukemia.

The CDR3: CASSMTVWSGSTDTQYF. In nucleotides, the CDR3 is TGTGCCAGTAGTATGACGGTTTGGAGCGGGAGCACAGATACGCAGTATTTT. V is TRBV19 and J is TRBJ2-3; possibly TRBD2 for D (6 bases). This CDR3 contains 17 residues. The V gene's germline CDR1 is LNHDA and CDR2 SQIVND (reference sequence). V was cut by 3 bases and J by 0 bases, with 16 bases left in between.